This T cell receptor beta chain was observed in a study of cytomegalovirus exposure and HLA in healthy donors. Study-wide findings and caveats: Reported results showed that the classifier diagnosed cytomegalovirus status with high specificity and sensitivity. The majority of TCR sequences were rare, yet some public TCRs appeared in many donors. Earlier results showed most TCR beta V segments being productive about 87% or about 30% of the time.

The PCR was carried out with 60 Vbeta primers and 13 Jbeta primers. This table comes from immunoSEQ multiplex PCR, and its TCRdb copy is limited to in-frame clones, with some not included. Of 200,000 or so clones in the sample, more than 60% were seen once. Concerning this clone itself: The antigen remains undetermined.

Germline V gives CDR1 MGHDK, CDR2 SYGVNS. V lost 4 bases and J lost 5; bases outside the gene matches: 10. The length of the CDR3 is 16 residues. This TCR was recovered from a girl aged 2-10 years in good health and CMV-seronegative. The chain is built from TRBV25-1 and TRBJ2-2; TRBD1 aligns across 7 bases. Input material: PBMCs. CDR3 loop: CASSGGLRGPTGELFF. The CDR3 nucleotides read TGTGCCAGCAGTGGCGGACTTAGGGGGCCTACCGGGGAGCTGTTTTTT.